This entry lists 22 T cell receptor beta chains sequenced from one sample in a study of vaccination and CD4 T cells after COVID-19 (dated by TCRdb to the early 2020s). Their antigens are not known. Explained via the paper, the treatment or condition label denotes: approximately nine-day PBMC culture with coronavirus spike peptide pools or control peptides (ViraFEST assay). The library was generated by PCR. The data were produced on an Illumina iSeq 100. TCR sequencing of DNA from cultured CD4+ T cells used the Oncomine TCR Beta short-read assay at the Johns Hopkins FTIC core. TCRdb applied fastp at Q25 and MiXCR to the public reads, then kept only in-frame beta chains. Each record represents a unique CDR3 protein, reported with the most common genes and DNA among its rows. The sample records about 10,000 distinct CDR3 sequences, roughly 27% of which are singletons. Roughly 15% of the sample is held by the ten biggest clonotypes.

Sequenced material: CD4+ T cells from blood, cultured in vitro, taken after SARS-CoV-2 vaccination. These receptors were obtained from a human donor who had recovered from COVID-19.

With regard to this clonotype: This likely comes from a read error, as the CDR3 has no conserved phenylalanine or tryptophan at its end. The V call is TRBV19, the J call TRBJ1-1; 9 bases align to TRBD1. The CDR3 has 15 amino acids. The V and J ends lost 1 base and 5 bases, in that order; junction bases with no gene match: 5. Germline loops: CDR1 LNHDA, CDR2 SQIVND (reference sequence). CDR3 DNA sequence: TGTGCCAGTAGTATAGCCCGGGACAGGGCAACTGAAGCTTTCCTT. This encodes CASSIARDRATEAFL.

The chain combines TRBV19 with TRBJ2-6; the D is unclear. V was pared by 6 bases and J by 0 bases, with 9 bases between. CDR1 and CDR2 from the germline V gene are LNHDA and SQIVND (reference sequence). The CDR3 is made up of 15 amino acids. The chain's CDR3 is CASRSNSSGANVLTF. The CDR3, as DNA: TGTGCCAGTAGATCCAACAGCTCTGGGGCCAACGTCCTGACTTTC.

This clonotype was seen more than once but under ten times. The V gene is TRBV7-2, the J gene TRBJ1-1, with 8 bases lining up with TRBD1. Trimming removed 4 bases from V and 5 bases from J; junction bases left unmatched: 9. Germline CDR1 SGHTA, CDR2 FQGNSA. This CDR3 is built from 15 residues. Written as DNA, the CDR3 is TGTGCCAGCAGCTCTCAAGGACAGGGCTATACTGAAGCTTTCTTT. As protein: CASSSQGQGYTEAFF. The full variable domain, in which reference TRBV7-2 and TRBJ1-1 provide the parts outside the CDR3, is GAGVSQSPSNKVTEKGKDVELRCDPISGHTALYWYRQSLGQGLEFLIYFQGNSAPDKSGLPSDRFSAERTGGSVSTLTIQRTQQEDSAVYLCASSSQGQGYTEAFFGQGTRLTVV.

This clonotype appeared a few times. The gene calls are TRBV20-1 and TRBJ2-3; possible D gene TRBD1, 5 bases. The CDR3 runs 14 residues. V lost 6 bases and J 2 bases, leaving 15 bases between the germline ends. The germline gives CDR1 DFQATT, CDR2 SNEGSKA (reference sequence). CDR3 amino acids: CSAPLWGTTDTQYF. CDR3 bases: TGCAGTGCCCCACTCTGGGGCACCACAGATACGCAGTATTTT.

This clonotype was counted between two and nine times. V is TRBV7-9 and J is TRBJ2-1; TRBD2 matches 11 bases. With 3 bases clipped from V and 0 bases from J, the junction kept 7 bases outside the gene matches. The CDR3 consists of 18 residues. Per the germline V gene, CDR1 is SEHNR and CDR2 is FQNEAQ (reference sequence). The CDR3 nucleotides read TGTGCCAGCAGCTTCCGGACTAGCGGGCTGAGCTCCTACAATGAGCAGTTCTTC. It translates to CASSFRTSGLSSYNEQFF.

This clonotype has more than one count but fewer than ten. The rearrangement links TRBV2 to TRBJ2-5; 10 positions agree with TRBD2. V lost 7 bases, J lost 7 bases, and 9 bases stayed unmatched. Germline loops: CDR1 SNHLY, CDR2 FYNNEI. The CDR3 has 14 residues. The CDR3 loop reads CASNPSGRAATQYF. CDR3 nucleotide sequence: TGTGCCAGCAACCCGAGCGGGAGGGCCGCGACCCAGTACTTC.

The gene calls are TRBV21-1 and TRBJ1-5. TRBV21-1 is classified as a pseudogene. CDR3 length: 17 residues. This CDR3 reads CASSRLFACKSNQPQHF. The DNA of the CDR3 is TGTGCCAGCAGCAGGCTCTTTGCGTGCAAGAGCAATCAGCCCCAGCATTTT.

This clonotype was detected only a few times. The J gene is TRBJ2-3, the V gene TRBV5-1; TRBD1 matches 8 bases. With V trimmed by 5 bases and J by 3 bases, 5 bases remained unmatched. This CDR3 is built from 14 residues. From germline, CDR1 is SGHRS and CDR2 YFSETQ. This CDR3 is CASRLQGVTDTQYF. The CDR3 DNA follows: TGCGCCAGCAGACTACAGGGGGTTACAGATACGCAGTATTTT. Looking up the rest from reference TRBV5-1 and TRBJ2-3 gives the full variable domain: KAGVTQTPRYLIKTRGQQVTLSCSPISGHRSVSWYQQTPGQGLQFLFEYFSETQRNKGNFPGRFSGRQFSNSRSEMNVSTLELGDSALYLCASRLQGVTDTQYFGPGTRLTVL.

In nucleotides, the CDR3 is TGTGCCAGCATCCCTGGTTGGGGCTACGAGCAGTACTTC. This sequence encodes CASIPGWGYEQYF. The chain carries TRBV28 and TRBJ2-7; no firm D call. The CDR3 spans 13 residues. The V and J ends lost 7 bases and 3 bases respectively, with 13 bases between them. CDR1 MDHEN and CDR2 SYDVKM come from the germline V gene.

J is TRBJ2-2 and V is TRBV10-2; the match to TRBD2 covers 9 bases. V dropped 2 bases and J dropped 7; count of bases not matched to a gene: 5. The germline V gene encodes CDR1 WSHSY and CDR2 SAAADI. This CDR3 contains 15 residues. The CDR3 region has the DNA TGCGCCAGCAGTGAGGTGCGGGAGGGGTTCGGGGAGCTGTTTTTT. This translates into CASSEVREGFGELFF.

Only one count was recorded for this clonotype. The chain joins TRBV7-3 to TRBJ2-3, with 12 nucleotides matching TRBD2. This CDR3 has 15 residues. Germline CDR1 and CDR2: SGHTA and FQGTGA. J lost 3 bases, V lost 3 bases, and 1 base had no gene match. The CDR3 loop reads CASSFGTSGTDTQYF. The DNA of the CDR3 is TGTGCCAGCAGCTTCGGGACTAGCGGGACAGATACGCAGTATTTT.

This clonotype was counted a few times. V and J are TRBV20-1 and TRBJ1-6; 10 bases align to TRBD1. After removal of 4 bases from V and 8 bases from J, the junction contained 8 bases not matched to a gene. Germline V CDR1 and CDR2: DFQATT, SNEGSKA (reference sequence). The CDR3 spans 15 residues. The DNA of the CDR3 is TGCAGTGCTAAACCGGGACAGGGGAGAGATTCACCCCTCCACTTT. As protein: CSAKPGQGRDSPLHF.

The rearrangement links TRBV19 to TRBJ2-2; the D gene could be TRBD1 or TRBD2 (5 bases each). The CDR3 runs 15 residues. The germline V gene has CDR1 LNHDA and CDR2 SQIVND (reference sequence). With 4 bases removed from V and 3 bases from J, the gap between germline ends came to 12 bases. The CDR3 DNA is TGTGCCAGTAGTAGCCTGGGGGTGTACACCGGGGAGCTGTTTTTT. Protein product: CASSSLGVYTGELFF.

V and J are TRBV7-6 and TRBJ2-7; TRBD1 matches 7 bases. The V and J ends lost 4 bases and 3 bases, in that order; junction bases with no gene match: 9. The length of the CDR3 is 15 residues. Germline V gene sequence: CDR1 SGHVS, CDR2 FNYEAQ. The CDR3 sequence is CASSSIRDSSYEQYF. As DNA, the CDR3 is TGTGCCAGCAGCTCAATCCGGGACAGCAGCTACGAGCAGTACTTC.

V usage is TRBV6-5 and J usage is TRBJ1-2; no reliable D call. V was clipped by 4 bases and J by 6 bases, with 15 bases between them. The CDR3 is 14 residues long. CDR1 and CDR2 from the germline V gene are MNHEY and SVGAGI. The CDR3 loop reads CASSSPQAEDGYTF. CDR3 sequence (DNA): TGTGCCAGCAGTTCCCCCCAGGCAGAAGATGGCTACACCTTC.

V and J are TRBV7-3 and TRBJ1-1; TRBD1 is a possible D gene (6 bases). Trimming took off 5 bases at V and 0 bases at J, with 7 bases between the two ends. The germline CDR1 and CDR2 sequences are SGHTA and FQGTGA. The CDR3 runs to 13 residues. In nucleotides, the CDR3 is TGTGCCAGCAGCAGGACAGTGAACACTGAAGCTTTCTTT. As protein: CASSRTVNTEAFF.

The V and J genes are TRBV19 and TRBJ1-5; D is uncertain. Germline values: CDR1 LNHDA, CDR2 SQIVND (reference sequence). CDR3 length: 12 residues. V lost 5 bases to trimming and J lost 5 bases, with 7 bases between them. CDR3 loop: CASSRADQPQHF. The DNA for the CDR3 is TGTGCCAGTAGTCGGGCGGATCAGCCCCAGCATTTT. Full variable domain (missing parts from reference TRBV19 and TRBJ1-5): DGGITQSPKYLFRKEGQNVTLSCEQNLNHDAMYWYRQDPGQGLRLIYYSQIVNDFQKGDIAEGYSVSREKKESFPLTVTSAQKNPTAFYLCASSRADQPQHFGDGTRLSIL.

The chain couples TRBV29-1 to TRBJ2-6, with TRBD1 matching over 7 bases. CDR3 size: 14 residues. Germline V gene sequence: CDR1 SQVTM, CDR2 ANQGSEA. J gave up 4 bases and V 5 bases, and 5 bases lay outside the gene matches. The CDR3 coding sequence is TGCAGCGTTAAAACAGGGGTCGGGGCCAACGTCCTGACTTTC. Amino acids: CSVKTGVGANVLTF.

The CDR3, as DNA: TGTGCCAGCAGCTCCGGCTACTACGAGCAGTACTTC. As protein: CASSSGYYEQYF. The chain has TRBV7-9 and TRBJ2-7; D unclear. There are 12 residues in the CDR3. Trimming shortened V by 4 bases and J by 3 bases, and 7 bases separated the two germline ends. Germline V gives CDR1 SEHNR, CDR2 FQNEAQ (reference sequence).

The chain has TRBV7-6 and TRBJ2-3; D uncertain. Trimming stripped 5 bases from V and 3 bases from J, with 6 bases between. Germline-derived CDR1 and CDR2 are SGHVS and FNYEAQ. This CDR3 region has 12 residues. The CDR3 coding sequence is TGTGCCAGCAGCCATGGTACAGATACGCAGTATTTT. Translation: CASSHGTDTQYF.

This clonotype was seen a single time. This rearrangement joins TRBV11-2 to TRBJ2-7; 9 positions agree with TRBD1. The CDR3 is made up of 15 amino acids. The junction had 12 bases not matched to a gene; V was cut back by 5 bases and J by 7 bases. CDR1 is SGHAT, CDR2 FQNNGV, per germline. As DNA, the CDR3 is TGTGCCAGCAGCGCGAACAGGGGGCGGGCTCGGGAGCAGTACTTC. It codes for CASSANRGRAREQYF.

The genes are TRBV25-1 and TRBJ1-3, with D hard to call. Germline values: CDR1 MGHDK, CDR2 SYGVNS. V gave up 5 bases and J gave up 4 bases, with 15 bases separating them. CDR3 length equals 15 residues. CDR3 bases: TGTGCCAGCAGTCGCCGGTCCAGCGCCGGAAACACCATATATTTT. This translates into CASSRRSSAGNTIYF.